Each of the 28 T cell receptor beta chains below was sequenced from the same sample in a study of cytomegalovirus exposure and HLA in healthy donors. PCR amplification relied on 60 Vbeta primers (plus 13 Jbeta primers). Libraries were prepared by immunoSEQ multiplex PCR; TCRdb keeps only in-frame clonotypes and omits some of them. This repertoire includes about 120,000 clones. The sequenced material came from PBMCs. Receptors originate from a man aged 25 to 40 in good health and CMV-seronegative.

The chain employs TRBV27 and TRBJ2-1; D unresolved. V was trimmed by 3 bases and J by 0 bases, leaving 6 bases between them. CDR3 length equals 14 residues. Germline CDR1 reads MNHEY; CDR2 reads SMNVEV (reference sequence). The CDR3 DNA reads as TGTGCCAGCAGTTTTATCAGCTCCTACAATGAGCAGTTCTTC. Its translation: CASSFISSYNEQFF.

The chain recombines TRBV7-6 with TRBJ2-1; 7 nucleotides line up with TRBD1. After removal of 1 base from V and 7 bases from J, the junction contained 13 bases not matched to a gene. The germline V gene encodes CDR1 SGHVS and CDR2 FNYEAQ. CDR3 length: 17 residues. This CDR3 reads CASSLGTGDPLGNEQFF. In DNA form, the CDR3 reads TGTGCCAGCAGCTTAGGGACAGGAGACCCCCTGGGGAATGAGCAGTTCTTC. Based on the CDR3 plus reference TRBV7-6 and TRBJ2-1, the full variable domain is GAGVSQSPRYKVTKRGQDVALRCDPISGHVSLYWYRQALGQGPEFLTYFNYEAQQDKSGLPNDRFSAERPEGSISTLTIQRTEQRDSAMYRCASSLGTGDPLGNEQFFGPGTRLTVL.

The chain joins TRBV11-2 to TRBJ2-7; 15 bases are shared with TRBD2. Germline values: CDR1 SGHAT, CDR2 FQNNGV. V gave up 4 bases and J gave up 12 bases; unmatched junction bases: 4. The CDR3 is made up of 13 amino acids. The DNA of the CDR3 is TGTGCCAGCAGCTGGGGACTAGCGGGGGGTCTGTACTTC. The encoded protein is CASSWGLAGGLYF. Drawing the rest from reference TRBV11-2 and TRBJ2-7, the complete variable domain is EAGVAQSPRYKIIEKRQSVAFWCNPISGHATLYWYQQILGQGPKLLIQFQNNGVVDDSQLPKDRFSAERLKGVDSTLKIQPAKLEDSAVYLCASSWGLAGGLYFGPGTRLTVT.

For this clone: This sample includes further DNA sequences coding for the same CDR3. This rearrangement joins TRBV5-4 to TRBJ1-1, with D possibly being TRBD1 (5 bases). The CDR3 is made up of 16 amino acids. V lost 3 bases and J lost 1, with 16 bases in between. Germline V gives CDR1 SGHNT, CDR2 YYREEE (reference sequence). The DNA for the CDR3 is TGTGCCAGCAGCTCAAGGGAGGGGCAGGGGAACACTGAAGCTTTCTTT. Translation gives CASSSREGQGNTEAFF.

The chain carries TRBV10-3 and TRBJ1-1; tentative D call: TRBD1 (5 bases). Germline CDR1 reads ENHRY; CDR2 reads SYGVKD. This CDR3 contains 14 residues. V lost 6 bases and J lost 1, with 12 bases in between. The chain's CDR3 is CAIRKGRENTEAFF. The DNA for the CDR3 is TGTGCCATCAGGAAGGGGAGGGAGAACACTGAAGCTTTCTTT.

This sequence joins TRBV12-5 and TRBJ2-5; D might be TRBD2 (6 bases). The V gene's germline CDR1 is LGHNT and CDR2 FRNRAP. V shed 6 bases and J shed 4 bases, with 21 bases lying between them. CDR3 length equals 16 residues. The CDR3 sequence is CASGKTGTLGRETQYF. Here the CDR3 DNA reads TGTGCTAGTGGAAAAACTGGGACTTTGGGTCGAGAGACCCAGTACTTC. The full variable domain, rest sourced from reference TRBV12-5 and TRBJ2-5, is DARVTQTPRHKVTEMGQEVTMRCQPILGHNTVFWYRQTMMQGLELLAYFRNRAPLDDSGMPKDRFSAEMPDATLATLKIQPSEPRDSAVYFCASGKTGTLGRETQYFGPGTRLLVL.

The chain has TRBV10-3 and TRBJ1-5, with no clear D. Germline CDR1 is ENHRY and CDR2 is SYGVKD. Trimming shortened V by 6 bases and J by 2 bases, and 11 bases separated the two germline ends. The length of the CDR3 is 14 residues. In nucleotides, the CDR3 is TGTGCCATCAGGCCAGAGGGAGGCAATCAGCCCCAGCATTTT. Amino acid sequence: CAIRPEGGNQPQHF.

The J gene is TRBJ2-7, the V gene TRBV5-4; 9 nucleotides line up with TRBD2. CDR3 length: 15 amino acids. Germline loops: CDR1 SGHNT, CDR2 YYREEE (reference sequence). Trimming removed 0 bases from V and 6 bases from J; junction bases left unmatched: 7. CDR3 coding DNA: TGTGCCAGCAGCTTGGTTAGCGGGGGCAGTTTCGAGCAGTACTTC. Protein sequence: CASSLVSGGSFEQYF.

The chain joins TRBV4-3 to TRBJ2-7, with 8 bases matching TRBD2. V trimming: 5 bases; J trimming: 2 bases; junction bases outside the gene matches: 8. Germline V gene data show CDR1 as LGHNA and CDR2 as YSLEER. The CDR3 is 15 amino acids. This chain's CDR3 is CASSAKAGGPYEQYF. In nucleotides, the CDR3 is TGCGCCAGCAGCGCAAAGGCGGGGGGCCCCTACGAGCAGTACTTC.

The chain carries TRBV6-6 and TRBJ1-2, with D possibly matching TRBD1 (5 bases). From germline, CDR1 is MNHNY and CDR2 SVGAGI (reference sequence). This CDR3 has 15 amino acids. Between the trimmed V and J ends, which lost 0 bases and 2 bases, there was a span of 10 bases. The CDR3 sequence is CASSYSGGENYGYTF. The CDR3 DNA reads as TGTGCCAGCAGTTACTCCGGGGGAGAGAACTATGGCTACACCTTC.

The rearrangement uses TRBV2 and TRBJ2-2; maybe TRBD1 (6 bases). Germline V gene data show CDR1 as SNHLY and CDR2 as FYNNEI. The CDR3 sequence is 15 residues long. V lost 4 bases and J 3 bases, leaving 12 bases between the germline ends. CDR3 bases: TGTGCCAGCAGTGCCTACAGGGTGGACACCGGGGAGCTGTTTTTT. The encoded protein is CASSAYRVDTGELFF.

The chain carries TRBV28 and TRBJ2-3, with D possibly being TRBD1 (5 bases). In germline, CDR1 is MDHEN, CDR2 SYDVKM. The CDR3 sequence is 12 residues long. In nucleotides, the CDR3 is TGTGCGTCTAGGGGTTATACAGATACGCAGTATTTT. Protein: CASRGYTDTQYF.

The chain has TRBV25-1 and TRBJ2-5; D is perhaps TRBD2 (7 bases). The CDR3 length is 16 residues. Germline-derived CDR1 and CDR2 are MGHDK and SYGVNS. Trimming took off 2 bases at V and 5 bases at J, with 18 bases between the two ends. The CDR3 DNA is TGTGCCAGCAGTGAAGGGGGGGCAGGGGTTACGGAGACCCAGTACTTC. It codes for CASSEGGAGVTETQYF.

The chain links TRBV15 to TRBJ1-5, with D unclear. V was pared by 1 base and J by 10 bases, with 14 bases between. The CDR3 extends over 14 amino acids. CDR1 and CDR2 from the germline V gene are LNHNV and YYDKDF (reference sequence). The CDR3 DNA reads as TGTGCCACCAGCAGAGGGGGAGACCGTTATCCCCAGCATTTT. It encodes CATSRGGDRYPQHF.

The genes are TRBV9 and TRBJ2-1; a possible D gene is TRBD2 (6 bases). CDR1 and CDR2 (germline): SGDLS, YYNGEE. This CDR3 is built from 14 residues. Trimming took off 4 bases at V and 6 bases at J, with 14 bases between the two ends. CDR3 sequence reads: CASSPSAGPNEQFF. In DNA form, the CDR3 reads TGTGCCAGCAGCCCATCCGCGGGGCCCAATGAGCAGTTCTTC.

This rearrangement joins TRBV9 to TRBJ2-3, with TRBD2 matching 13 bases. CDR3 length: 17 amino acids. Germline CDR1 and CDR2: SGDLS and YYNGEE. The V and J ends lost 4 bases and 3 bases, in that order; junction bases with no gene match: 8. This chain's CDR3 is CASSLTSGGAWTDTQYF. In DNA, the CDR3 is TGTGCCAGCAGCCTTACTAGCGGGGGGGCCTGGACAGATACGCAGTATTTT.

V is TRBV7-6 and J is TRBJ2-3; D might be TRBD2 (5 bases). Trimming stripped 1 base from V and 8 bases from J, with 10 bases between. CDR3 length: 13 amino acids. CDR1 SGHVS and CDR2 FNYEAQ come from the germline V gene. The CDR3 loop is CASSLGPEGTQYF. CDR3 sequence (DNA): TGTGCCAGCAGCTTAGGTCCAGAGGGTACGCAGTATTTT.

The rearrangement uses TRBV5-1 and TRBJ1-1, with D possibly matching TRBD1 (6 bases). Germline CDR1 is SGHRS and CDR2 is YFSETQ. Trimming removed 3 bases at V and 4 bases at J, with 10 bases between. The CDR3 spans 13 residues. CDR3 sequence: CASSYTGPTEAFF. The CDR3 bases are TGCGCCAGCAGCTATACAGGGCCCACTGAAGCTTTCTTT.

The genes are TRBV18 and TRBJ2-7; 7 nucleotides align to TRBD1. The germline gives CDR1 KGHSH, CDR2 LQKENI. The CDR3 has 14 residues. Germline trimming cut 1 base from V and 6 bases from J; bases unmatched to any gene: 6. The CDR3 sequence is CASSPQTGNGEQYF. The CDR3 region has the DNA TGTGCCAGCTCACCACAGACAGGGAACGGCGAGCAGTACTTC.

The chain combines TRBV10-3 with TRBJ2-7, with D uncertain. The V gene lost 0 bases and the J gene lost 3 bases, with 12 bases spanning the gap. The germline CDR1 and CDR2 sequences are ENHRY and SYGVKD. The CDR3 has 15 amino acids. CDR3 residues: CAISESGSFDYEQYF. The CDR3 nucleotides read TGTGCCATCAGTGAGTCGGGTAGCTTCGACTACGAGCAGTACTTC.

The chain carries TRBV19 and TRBJ1-2; D uncertain. Germline V gives CDR1 LNHDA, CDR2 SQIVND (reference sequence). Trimming removed 8 bases at V and 8 bases at J, with 12 bases between. The CDR3 covers 11 residues. CDR3 residues: CASLGLGGYTF. CDR3 nucleotide sequence: TGTGCCAGTTTGGGCCTTGGGGGCTACACCTTC.

The rearrangement uses TRBV5-6 and TRBJ2-7; TRBD2 matches at 7 bases. The CDR3 has 12 amino acids. The V gene end was trimmed by 4 bases and the J gene end by 7 bases; junction bases not matched to a gene: 5. CDR1 and CDR2 from the germline V gene are SGHDT and YYEEEE. CDR3 protein: CASSREGPEQYF. CDR3 coding DNA: TGTGCCAGCAGCAGGGAGGGGCCGGAGCAGTACTTC.

This chain uses TRBV19 with TRBJ2-1; 11 bases match TRBD1. The junction had 7 bases not matched to a gene; V was cut back by 5 bases and J by 7 bases. This CDR3 contains 15 residues. Germline V lookup: CDR1 LNHDA, CDR2 SQIVND (reference sequence). CDR3 amino acids: CASSQGQGALNEQFF. The DNA of the CDR3 is TGTGCCAGTAGTCAAGGACAGGGGGCGTTAAATGAGCAGTTCTTC.

The chain joins TRBV7-8 to TRBJ2-7; possible D gene TRBD1, 7 bases. The CDR3 loop spans 15 amino acids. V shed 3 bases and J shed 2 bases, with 14 bases lying between them. Germline CDR1 is SGHVS and CDR2 is FQNEAQ. For the CDR3, the DNA is TGTGCCAGCAGCTTTGCGGGACAGCTACCCTACGAGCAGTACTTC. It encodes CASSFAGQLPYEQYF.

The chain carries TRBV19 and TRBJ1-5; 7 bases are a match to TRBD1. V shed 7 bases and J 0 bases; nucleotides not matched to a gene: 6. The length of the CDR3 is 15 residues. Germline V lookup: CDR1 LNHDA, CDR2 SQIVND (reference sequence). Here the CDR3 reads CASTWAGGSNQPQHF. The CDR3 region has the DNA TGTGCCAGTACCTGGGCAGGGGGTAGCAATCAGCCCCAGCATTTT.

The chain joins TRBV14 to TRBJ2-4; D unclear. The CDR3 is made up of 16 amino acids. Trimming cost V 0 bases and J 0 bases, with 9 bases left between them. CDR1 SGHDN and CDR2 FVKESK come from the germline V gene. The CDR3 loop is CASSQDSSLAKNIQYF. The DNA for the CDR3 is TGTGCCAGCAGCCAAGATAGCAGTTTAGCCAAAAACATTCAGTACTTC.

As for this clone: Distinct nucleotide sequences in the sample also encode this CDR3. V and J are TRBV6-5 and TRBJ1-1, with D hard to call. The germline V and J ends were trimmed by 3 bases and 4 bases, with 9 bases remaining between them. CDR3 size: 13 residues. Germline CDR1 is MNHEY and CDR2 is SVGAGI. CDR3 residues: CASSYSGGTEAFF. The CDR3 DNA sequence: TGTGCCAGCAGTTATTCCGGTGGCACTGAAGCTTTCTTT.

The rearrangement uses TRBV6-1 and TRBJ1-6; 8 bases fit TRBD1. There are 16 residues in the CDR3. V lost 4 bases to trimming and J lost 0 bases; unmatched junction nucleotides: 2. Germline CDR1 is MNHNS and CDR2 is SASEGT. The DNA of the CDR3 is TGTGCCAGCAGTGGGGACAGGAGCTCCTATAATTCACCCCTCCACTTT. Translated, it gives CASSGDRSSYNSPLHF.